The T cell receptor beta chain under discussion was sequenced for a study of T cell clones after liver transplantation. The CDR3 is 13 residues long. Trimming took off 1 base at V and 7 bases at J, with 8 bases between the two ends. CDR1 and CDR2 from the germline V gene are SGHRS and YFSETQ. Data came from immunoSEQ multiplex PCR; TCRdb stores just in-frame clones and leaves some out. Here the sample spans approximately 26,000 clones, approximately 68% being singletons. This chain uses TRBV5-1 with TRBJ2-2; D gene ambiguous. The clonotype was recovered from a human donor who received a liver transplant. Material: CD4+ T cells from blood, obtained before liver transplant. In DNA, the CDR3 is TGCGCCAGCAGCTTGCAAGTGGGCGGGGAGCTGTTTTTT. Amino acids: CASSLQVGGELFF.